This record concerns one T cell receptor (beta chain) sequence. This entry is derived from a study of technical replicates of blood from four donors. This table comes from immunoSEQ multiplex PCR, and its TCRdb copy is limited to in-frame clones, with some not included. Of 80,000 to 100,000 clones in the sample, 95% to 96% were seen once. The specimen was T cells isolated from PBMCs. This TCR came from a human donor in good health.

The CDR3 DNA follows: TGTGCCAGTATCGAGCCTCAGGGGCCGAACACTGAAGCTTTCTTT. This gives the protein CASIEPQGPNTEAFF. This sequence joins TRBV19 and TRBJ1-1; TRBD1 might be the D (6 bases). Trimming took 7 bases from V and 1 from J, leaving 16 bases between them. This CDR3 spans 15 amino acids. The V gene's germline CDR1 is LNHDA and CDR2 SQIVND (reference sequence). Looking up the rest from reference TRBV19 and TRBJ1-1 gives the full variable domain: DGGITQSPKYLFRKEGQNVTLSCEQNLNHDAMYWYRQDPGQGLRLIYYSQIVNDFQKGDIAEGYSVSREKKESFPLTVTSAQKNPTAFYLCASIEPQGPNTEAFFGQGTRLTVV.